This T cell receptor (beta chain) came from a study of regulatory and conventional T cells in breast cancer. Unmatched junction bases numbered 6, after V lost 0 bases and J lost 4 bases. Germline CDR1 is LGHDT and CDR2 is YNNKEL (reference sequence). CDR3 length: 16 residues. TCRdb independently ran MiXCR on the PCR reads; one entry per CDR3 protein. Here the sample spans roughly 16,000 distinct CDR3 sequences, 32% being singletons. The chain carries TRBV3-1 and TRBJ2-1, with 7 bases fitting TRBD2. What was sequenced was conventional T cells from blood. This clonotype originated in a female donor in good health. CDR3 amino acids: CASSQDLAVRYNEQFF. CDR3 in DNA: TGTGCCAGCAGCCAAGATCTAGCGGTCAGATACAATGAGCAGTTCTTC.